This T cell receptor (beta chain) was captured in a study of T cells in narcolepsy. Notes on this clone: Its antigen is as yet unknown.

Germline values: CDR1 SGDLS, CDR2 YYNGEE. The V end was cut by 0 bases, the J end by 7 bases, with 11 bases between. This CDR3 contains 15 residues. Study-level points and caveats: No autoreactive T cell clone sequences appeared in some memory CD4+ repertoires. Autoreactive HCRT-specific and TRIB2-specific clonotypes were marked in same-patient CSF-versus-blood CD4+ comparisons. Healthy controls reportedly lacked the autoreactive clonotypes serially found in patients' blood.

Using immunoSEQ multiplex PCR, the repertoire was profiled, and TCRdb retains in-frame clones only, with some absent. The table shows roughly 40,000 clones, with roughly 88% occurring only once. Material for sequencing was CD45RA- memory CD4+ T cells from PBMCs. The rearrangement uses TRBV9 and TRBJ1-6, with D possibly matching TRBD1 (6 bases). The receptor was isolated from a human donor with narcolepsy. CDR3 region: CASSVEGGLNSPLHF. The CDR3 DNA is TGTGCCAGCAGCGTAGAGGGGGGGCTAAATTCACCCCTCCACTTT.